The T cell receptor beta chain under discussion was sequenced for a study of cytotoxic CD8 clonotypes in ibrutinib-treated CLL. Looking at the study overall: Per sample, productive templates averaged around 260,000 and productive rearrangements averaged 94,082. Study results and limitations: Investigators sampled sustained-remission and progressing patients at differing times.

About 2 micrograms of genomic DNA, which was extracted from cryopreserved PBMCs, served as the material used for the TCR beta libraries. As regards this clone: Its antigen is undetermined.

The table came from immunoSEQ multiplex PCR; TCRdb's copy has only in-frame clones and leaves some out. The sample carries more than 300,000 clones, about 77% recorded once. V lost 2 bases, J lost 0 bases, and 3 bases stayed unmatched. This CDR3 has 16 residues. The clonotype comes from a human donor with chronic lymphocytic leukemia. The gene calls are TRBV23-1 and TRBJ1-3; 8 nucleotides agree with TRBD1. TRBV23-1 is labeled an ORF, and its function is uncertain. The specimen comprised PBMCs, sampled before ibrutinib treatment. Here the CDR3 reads CASSQGDRNSGNTIYF. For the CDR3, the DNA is TGCGCCAGCAGTCAAGGGGACAGGAACTCTGGAAACACCATATATTTT.